The clone carrying this T cell receptor beta chain turned up a few times. These data are taken from a study of blood T cells in healthy people across ages. Together with a sample-barcoded 5' primer, a J-beta primer mix was included in a second PCR lasting roughly 6 to 12 cycles. At least 3 million CDR3-containing paired-end reads were obtained per sample. One entry per CDR3 protein results from TCRdb running MiXCR on the 5' RACE reads. The sample contains over 700,000 distinct CDR3 sequences, less than 70% of which appear only once. Russia was home to the donors, healthy Caucasian individuals aged roughly 6 to 90. The sequencing sample was made of blood. This receptor was obtained from an elderly man in good health.

The CDR3 sequence: CASSPGMHQPQHF. DNA for the CDR3: TGTGCCAGCAGTCCAGGGATGCATCAGCCCCAGCATTTT. The J gene is TRBJ1-5, the V gene TRBV27; D might be TRBD1 (5 bases). In germline, CDR1 is MNHEY, CDR2 SMNVEV (reference sequence). Between the trimmed V and J ends, which lost 5 bases and 5 bases, there was a span of 10 bases. The CDR3 is 13 residues long.